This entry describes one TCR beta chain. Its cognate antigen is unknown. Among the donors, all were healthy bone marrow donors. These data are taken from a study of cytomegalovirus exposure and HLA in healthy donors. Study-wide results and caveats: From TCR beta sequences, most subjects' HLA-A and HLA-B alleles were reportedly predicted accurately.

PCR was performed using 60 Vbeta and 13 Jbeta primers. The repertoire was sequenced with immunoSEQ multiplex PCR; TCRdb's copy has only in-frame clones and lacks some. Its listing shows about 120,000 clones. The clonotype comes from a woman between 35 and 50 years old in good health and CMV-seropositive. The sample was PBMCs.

The CDR3 nucleotides are TGTGCCAGCAGCCAAGTCCGGACTAGCGGGAACAATGAGCAGTTCTTC. Protein: CASSQVRTSGNNEQFF. The chain uses TRBV14 and TRBJ2-1; 12 bases are shared with TRBD2. Trimming took 1 base from V and 5 from J; bases not matched to a gene: 3. Looked up from germline, CDR1 is SGHDN and CDR2 is FVKESK. CDR3 size: 16 residues.